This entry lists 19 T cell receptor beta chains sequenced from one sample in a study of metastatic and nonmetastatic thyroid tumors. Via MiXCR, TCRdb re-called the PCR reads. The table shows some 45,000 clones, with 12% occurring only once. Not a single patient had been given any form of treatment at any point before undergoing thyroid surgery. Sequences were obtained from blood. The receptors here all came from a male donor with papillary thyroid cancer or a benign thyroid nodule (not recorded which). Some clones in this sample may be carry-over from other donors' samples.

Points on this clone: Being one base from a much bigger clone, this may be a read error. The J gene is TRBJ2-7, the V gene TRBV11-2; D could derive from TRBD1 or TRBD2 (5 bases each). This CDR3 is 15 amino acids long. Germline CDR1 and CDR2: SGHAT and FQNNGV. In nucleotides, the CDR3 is TGTGCCAGCAGCTTGGGACCGGAAAGCTCCTACGCGCAGTACTTC. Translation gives CASSLGPESSYAQYF. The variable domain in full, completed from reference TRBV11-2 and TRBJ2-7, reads EAGVAQSPRYKIIEKRQSVAFWCNPISGHATLYWYQQILGQGPKLLIQFQNNGVVDDSQLPKDRFSAERLKGVDSTLKIQPAKLEDSAVYLCASSLGPESSYAQYFGPGTRLTVT.

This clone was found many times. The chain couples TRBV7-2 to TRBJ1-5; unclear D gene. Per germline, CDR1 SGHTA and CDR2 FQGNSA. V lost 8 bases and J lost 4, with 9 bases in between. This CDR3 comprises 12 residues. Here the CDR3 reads CASQEDNQPQHF. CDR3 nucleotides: TGTGCCAGCCAGGAGGATAATCAGCCCCAGCATTTT. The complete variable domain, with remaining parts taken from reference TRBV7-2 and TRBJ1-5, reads GAGVSQSPSNKVTEKGKDVELRCDPISGHTALYWYRQSLGQGLEFLIYFQGNSAPDKSGLPSDRFSAERTGGSVSTLTIQRTQQEDSAVYLCASQEDNQPQHFGDGTRLSIL.

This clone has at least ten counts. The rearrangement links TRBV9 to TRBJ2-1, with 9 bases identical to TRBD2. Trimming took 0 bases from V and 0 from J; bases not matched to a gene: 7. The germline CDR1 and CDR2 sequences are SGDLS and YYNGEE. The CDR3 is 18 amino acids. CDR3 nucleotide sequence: TGTGCCAGCAGCGTAGACCCTAGCGGGGTAGCCTCCTACAATGAGCAGTTCTTC. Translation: CASSVDPSGVASYNEQFF.

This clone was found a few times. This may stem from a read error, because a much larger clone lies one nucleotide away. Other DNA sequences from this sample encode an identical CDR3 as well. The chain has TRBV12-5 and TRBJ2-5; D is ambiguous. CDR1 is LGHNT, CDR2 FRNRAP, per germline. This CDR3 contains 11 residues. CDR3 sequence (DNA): TGTGCAAGTGGTTTTCAAGAGACCCAGTACTTC. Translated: CASGFQETQYF. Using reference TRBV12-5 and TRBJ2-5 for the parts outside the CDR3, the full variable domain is DARVTQTPRHKVTEMGQEVTMRCQPILGHNTVFWYRQTMMQGLELLAYFRNRAPLDDSGMPKDRFSAEMPDATLATLKIQPSEPRDSAVYFCASGFQETQYFGPGTRLLVL.

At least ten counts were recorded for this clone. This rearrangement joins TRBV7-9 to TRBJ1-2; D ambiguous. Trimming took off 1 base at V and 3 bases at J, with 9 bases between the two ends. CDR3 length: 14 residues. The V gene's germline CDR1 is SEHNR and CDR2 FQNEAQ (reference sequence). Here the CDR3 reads CASSLVGSYYGYTF. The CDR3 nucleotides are TGTGCCAGCAGCTTAGTGGGCAGCTACTATGGCTACACCTTC.

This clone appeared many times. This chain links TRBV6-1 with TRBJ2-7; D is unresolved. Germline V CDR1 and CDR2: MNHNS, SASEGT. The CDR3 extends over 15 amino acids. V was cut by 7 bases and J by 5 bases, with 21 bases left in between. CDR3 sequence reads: CASTPKTTHTNEQYF. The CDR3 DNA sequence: TGTGCCAGCACCCCCAAAACGACCCATACCAACGAGCAGTACTTC.

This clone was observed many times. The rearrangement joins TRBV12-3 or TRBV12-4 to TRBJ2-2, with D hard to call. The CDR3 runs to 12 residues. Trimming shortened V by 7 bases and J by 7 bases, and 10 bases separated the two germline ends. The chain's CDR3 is CASTQGGGELFF. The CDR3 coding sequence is TGTGCCAGCACCCAAGGTGGCGGGGAGCTGTTTTTT.

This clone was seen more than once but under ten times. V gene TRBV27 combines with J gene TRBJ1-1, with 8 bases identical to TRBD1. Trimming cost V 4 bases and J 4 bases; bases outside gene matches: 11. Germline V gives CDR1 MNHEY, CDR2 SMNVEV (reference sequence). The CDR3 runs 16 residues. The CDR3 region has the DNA TGTGCCAGCAGTTCCCAGGGGGCGGGTTGCGGCACTGAAGCTTTCTTT. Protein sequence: CASSSQGAGCGTEAFF.

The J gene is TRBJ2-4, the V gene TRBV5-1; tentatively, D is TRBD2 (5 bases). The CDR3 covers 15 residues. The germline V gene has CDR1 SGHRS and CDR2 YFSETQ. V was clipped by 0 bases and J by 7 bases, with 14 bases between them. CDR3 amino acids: CASSLATVGENIQYF. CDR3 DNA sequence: TGCGCCAGCAGCTTGGCAACAGTGGGAGAGAACATTCAGTACTTC.

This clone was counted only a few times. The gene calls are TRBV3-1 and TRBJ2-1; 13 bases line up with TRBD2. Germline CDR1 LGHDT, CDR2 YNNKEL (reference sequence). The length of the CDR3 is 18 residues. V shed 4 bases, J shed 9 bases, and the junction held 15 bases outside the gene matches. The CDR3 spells CASSPRDRGTSGMVEQFF. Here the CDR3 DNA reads TGTGCCAGCAGCCCCCGGGACAGGGGGACTAGCGGGATGGTTGAGCAGTTCTTC.

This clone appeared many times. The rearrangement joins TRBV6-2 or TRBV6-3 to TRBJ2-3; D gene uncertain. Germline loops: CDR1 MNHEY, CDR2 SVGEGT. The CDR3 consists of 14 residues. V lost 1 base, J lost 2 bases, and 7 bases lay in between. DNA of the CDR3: TGTGCCAGCAGTTACTTTCAGTACACAGATACGCAGTATTTT. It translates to CASSYFQYTDTQYF.

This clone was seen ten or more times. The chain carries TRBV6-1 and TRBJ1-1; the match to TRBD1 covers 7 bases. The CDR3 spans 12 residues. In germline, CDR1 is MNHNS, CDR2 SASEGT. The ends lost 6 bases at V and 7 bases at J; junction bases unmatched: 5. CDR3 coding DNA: TGTGCCAGCAGCCAGAGGGACAGTGAAGCTTTCTTT. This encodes CASSQRDSEAFF.

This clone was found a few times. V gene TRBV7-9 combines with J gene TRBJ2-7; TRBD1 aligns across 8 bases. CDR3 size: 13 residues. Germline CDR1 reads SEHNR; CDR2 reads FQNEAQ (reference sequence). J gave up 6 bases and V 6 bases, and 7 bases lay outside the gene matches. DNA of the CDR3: TGTGCCAGCAGAGACGTCGACAGGGGCGAGCAGTACTTC. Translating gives CASRDVDRGEQYF. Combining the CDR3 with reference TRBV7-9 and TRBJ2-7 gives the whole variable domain DTGVSQNPRHKITKRGQNVTFRCDPISEHNRLYWYRQTLGQGPEFLTYFQNEAQLEKSRLLSDRFSAERPKGSFSTLEIQRTEQGDSAMYLCASRDVDRGEQYFGPGTRLTVT.

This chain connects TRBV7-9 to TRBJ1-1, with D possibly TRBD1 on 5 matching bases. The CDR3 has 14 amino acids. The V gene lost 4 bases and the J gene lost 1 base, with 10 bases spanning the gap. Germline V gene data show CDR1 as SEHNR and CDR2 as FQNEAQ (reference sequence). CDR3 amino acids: CASSSGTSNTEAFF. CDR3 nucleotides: TGTGCCAGCAGCTCCGGGACGTCGAACACTGAAGCTTTCTTT.

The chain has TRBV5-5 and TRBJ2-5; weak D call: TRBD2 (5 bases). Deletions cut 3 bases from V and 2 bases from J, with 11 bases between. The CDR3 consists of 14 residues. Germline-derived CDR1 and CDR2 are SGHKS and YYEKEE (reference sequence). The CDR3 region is CASSSLGRQETQYF. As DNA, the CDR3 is TGTGCCAGCAGCTCCCTAGGGAGACAAGAGACCCAGTACTTC.

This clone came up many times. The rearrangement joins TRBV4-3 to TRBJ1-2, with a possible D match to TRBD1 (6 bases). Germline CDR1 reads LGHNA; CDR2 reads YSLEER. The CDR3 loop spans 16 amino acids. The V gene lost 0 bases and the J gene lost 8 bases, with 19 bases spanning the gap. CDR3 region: CASSQDWRGAYRGYTF. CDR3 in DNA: TGCGCCAGCAGCCAAGATTGGAGGGGGGCGTACAGGGGCTACACCTTC.

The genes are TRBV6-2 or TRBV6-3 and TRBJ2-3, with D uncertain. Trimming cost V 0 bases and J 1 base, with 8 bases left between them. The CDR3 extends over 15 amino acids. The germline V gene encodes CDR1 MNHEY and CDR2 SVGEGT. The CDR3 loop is CASSYSTPGTDTQYF. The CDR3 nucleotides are TGTGCCAGCAGTTACTCTACCCCTGGCACAGATACGCAGTATTTT.

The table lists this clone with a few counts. CDR3: CASRPGQSGPEAFF. DNA of the CDR3: TGTGCCAGCAGGCCCGGGCAGTCCGGGCCGGAAGCTTTCTTT. The J gene is TRBJ1-1, the V gene TRBV12-3 or TRBV12-4; no firm D call. The CDR3 consists of 14 residues. V lost 6 bases and J 8 bases, leaving 19 bases between the germline ends.

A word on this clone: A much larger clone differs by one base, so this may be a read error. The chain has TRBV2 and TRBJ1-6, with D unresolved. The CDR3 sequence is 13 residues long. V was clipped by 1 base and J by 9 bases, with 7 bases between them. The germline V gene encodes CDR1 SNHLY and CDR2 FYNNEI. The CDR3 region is CASSEGGCSPLHF. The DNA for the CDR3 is TGTGCCAGCAGTGAAGGCGGATGTTCACCCCTCCACTTT.